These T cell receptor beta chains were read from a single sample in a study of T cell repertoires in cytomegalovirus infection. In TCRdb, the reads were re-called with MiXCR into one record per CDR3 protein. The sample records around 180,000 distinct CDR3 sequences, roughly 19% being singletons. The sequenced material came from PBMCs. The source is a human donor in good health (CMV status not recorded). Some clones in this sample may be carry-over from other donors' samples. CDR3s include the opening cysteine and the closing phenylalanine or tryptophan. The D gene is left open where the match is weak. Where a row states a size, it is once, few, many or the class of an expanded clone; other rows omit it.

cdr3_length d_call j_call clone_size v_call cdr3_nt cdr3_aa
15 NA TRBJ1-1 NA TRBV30 TGTGCCTGGAGGTACAAAGGGCTCTGGGACACTGAAGCTTTCTTT CAWRYKGLWDTEAFF
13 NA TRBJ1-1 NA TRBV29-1 TGCAGCGGTAGCTATCCTCTGAACACTGAAGCTTTCTTT CSGSYPLNTEAFF
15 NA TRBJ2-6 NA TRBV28 TGTGCCAGCAGTTCGACAGCCCCTGGGGCCAACGTCCTGACTTTC CASSSTAPGANVLTF
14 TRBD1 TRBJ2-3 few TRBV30 TGTGCCTGGAGTGGGGGCAGGGGGCAATATACGCAGTATTTT CAWSGGRGQYTQYF
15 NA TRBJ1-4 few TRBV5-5 TGTGCCAGCAGCCCACCGACAGGACTGAATGAAAAACTGTTTTTT CASSPPTGLNEKLFF
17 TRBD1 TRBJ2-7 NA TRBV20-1 TGCAGTGCCCTCATGAGGGACAGGGGAATTCGGTCCTACGAGCAGTACTTC CSALMRDRGIRSYEQYF
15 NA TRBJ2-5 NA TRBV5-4 TGTGCCAGCAGCCCCGTCGTGGGGACGCAAGAGACCCAGTACTTC CASSPVVGTQETQYF
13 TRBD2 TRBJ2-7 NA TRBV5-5 TGTGCCAGCACCGCGGGGGACTCCTACGAGCAGTACTTC CASTAGDSYEQYF
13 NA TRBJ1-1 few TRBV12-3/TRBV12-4 TGTGCCAGCGTCCGGGAGGGGACCACTGAAGCTTTCTTT CASVREGTTEAFF
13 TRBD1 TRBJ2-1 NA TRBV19 TGTGCCAGTAGGGGGACAGGGTCGAATGAGCAGTTCTTC CASRGTGSNEQFF
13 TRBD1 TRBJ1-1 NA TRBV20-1 TGCGTCCAAAAACAGGGGGCCAACACTGAAGCTTTCTTT CVQKQGANTEAFF
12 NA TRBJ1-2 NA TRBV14 TGTGCCAGCAGCCAAGACAGAATGAGCTACACCTTC CASSQDRMSYTF
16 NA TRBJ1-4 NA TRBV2 TGTGCCAGCAGTGAAGCGCTTCGAGGGTCTAATGAAAAACTGTTTTTT CASSEALRGSNEKLFF
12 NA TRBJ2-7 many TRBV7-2 TGTGCCAGCAGCCTCGACTCGGTCGAGCAGTACTTC CASSLDSVEQYF
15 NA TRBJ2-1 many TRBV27 TGTGCCAGCAGTCTCGGGGCGGTCCCCTACAATGAGCAGTTCTTC CASSLGAVPYNEQFF
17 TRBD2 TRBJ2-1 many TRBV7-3 TGTGCCAGCAGCTCAGGGACTAGCGGGAAATGGAGTGATGAGCAGTTCTTC CASSSGTSGKWSDEQFF
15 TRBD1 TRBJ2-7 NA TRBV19 TGTGCCAGTAGTCTTAGGGACAGCGGAGCCTACGAGCAGTACTTC CASSLRDSGAYEQYF
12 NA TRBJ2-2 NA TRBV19 TGTGCCAGTGTAGACCACACCGGGGAGCTGTTTTTT CASVDHTGELFF
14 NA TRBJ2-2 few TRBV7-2 TGTGCCAGCAGGTTGTCGGGCAACACCGGGGAGCTGTTTTTT CASRLSGNTGELFF